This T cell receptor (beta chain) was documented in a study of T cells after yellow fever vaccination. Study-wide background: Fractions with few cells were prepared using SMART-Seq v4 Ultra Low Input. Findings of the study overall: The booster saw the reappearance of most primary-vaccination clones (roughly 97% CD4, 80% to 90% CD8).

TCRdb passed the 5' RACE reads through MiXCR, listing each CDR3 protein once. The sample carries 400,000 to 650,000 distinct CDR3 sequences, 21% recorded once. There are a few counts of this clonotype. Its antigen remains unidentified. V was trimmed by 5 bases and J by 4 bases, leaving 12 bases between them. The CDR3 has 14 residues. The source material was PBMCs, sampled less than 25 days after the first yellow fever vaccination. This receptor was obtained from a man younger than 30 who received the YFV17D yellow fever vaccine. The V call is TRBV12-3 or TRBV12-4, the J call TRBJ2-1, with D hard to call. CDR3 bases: TGTGCCAGCAGTCCCCGGTCGGATTACAATGAGCAGTTCTTC. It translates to CASSPRSDYNEQFF.